This T cell receptor beta chain comes out of a study of cytomegalovirus exposure and HLA in healthy donors. This CDR3 is 16 amino acids long. The ends were cut back, 1 base at V and 1 base at J, with 12 bases in the middle. Per the germline V gene, CDR1 is MNHEY and CDR2 is SMNVEV (reference sequence). TCRdb keeps only in-frame clones here, not all; method: immunoSEQ multiplex PCR. The sample has about 160,000 clones, around 96% seen once. V and J are TRBV27 and TRBJ2-3; D may be TRBD2 (5 bases). The TCR sequence derives from a young woman in good health and CMV-seronegative. Sequences were obtained from PBMCs. CDR3 amino acids: CASSLFPSYGTDTQYF. DNA for the CDR3: TGTGCCAGCAGTTTATTCCCTAGCTACGGCACAGATACGCAGTATTTT.